Listed here are 21 T cell receptor beta chains from one sample, sequenced in a study of shared clonotypes between healthy human individuals. Here immunoSEQ multiplex PCR was the method, and the copy in TCRdb shows in-frame clones only, minus some. The repertoire has hundreds of thousands of clones, 96% of them found once; the top ten carry about 0.12%. The naive CD8 subset, CD45RO-negative cells positively selected for CCR7, excluded terminally differentiated effector memory CD45RA+ cells. The material sequenced was naive CD8+ T cells sorted from blood. The receptors originated from a woman aged 25 to 39 in good health.

The V and J genes are TRBV29-1 and TRBJ2-5; D not certain. Trimming took 1 base from V and 1 from J, leaving 13 bases between them. The CDR3 consists of 15 residues. The germline V gene encodes CDR1 SQVTM and CDR2 ANQGSEA. The CDR3 loop is CSVEGGESPQETQYF. Here the CDR3 DNA reads TGCAGCGTTGAAGGTGGCGAGTCCCCCCAAGAGACCCAGTACTTC. Complete variable domain (other parts from reference TRBV29-1 and TRBJ2-5): SAVISQKPSRDICQRGTSLTIQCQVDSQVTMMFWYRQQPGQSLTLIATANQGSEATYESGFVIDKFPISRPNLTFSTLTVSNMSPEDSSIYLCSVEGGESPQETQYFGPGTRLLVL.

The V and J genes are TRBV4-1 and TRBJ2-1; D gene unclear. The germline V gene encodes CDR1 MGHRA and CDR2 YSYEKL. Trimming removed 0 bases at V and 15 bases at J, with 15 bases between. CDR3 length: 13 residues. CDR3 coding DNA: TGCGCCAGCAGCCAAGACCCCCTGCTCGGGTGGTTCTTC. It translates to CASSQDPLLGWFF.

The chain links TRBV29-1 to TRBJ1-1, with a weak D call TRBD1 (5 bases). The germline V and J ends were trimmed by 4 bases and 4 bases, with 16 bases remaining between them. The germline V gene encodes CDR1 SQVTM and CDR2 ANQGSEA. CDR3 length: 14 amino acids. DNA of the CDR3: TGCAGCGTTGGAGCCAGGGTTGGGAGCACTGAAGCTTTCTTT. Its translation: CSVGARVGSTEAFF.

The rearrangement uses TRBV10-2 and TRBJ2-7; the match to TRBD2 covers 11 bases. Germline CDR1 reads WSHSY; CDR2 reads SAAADI. This CDR3 contains 15 residues. V gave up 2 bases and J gave up 4 bases; unmatched junction bases: 4. The CDR3: CASSETSGSTYEQYF. CDR3 nucleotide sequence: TGCGCCAGCAGTGAGACTAGCGGGAGTACGTACGAGCAGTACTTC.

The rearrangement uses TRBV30 and TRBJ2-2, with 9 bases lining up with TRBD1. The CDR3 sequence is 11 residues long. CDR1 is GTSNPN, CDR2 SVGIG, per germline (reference sequence). After removal of 8 bases from V and 5 bases from J, the junction contained 0 bases not matched to a gene. DNA of the CDR3: TGTGCCGGACAGGGGACCGGGGAGCTGTTTTTT. As protein: CAGQGTGELFF.

This chain joins TRBV4-1 and TRBJ2-5; no clear D. Germline values: CDR1 MGHRA, CDR2 YSYEKL. There are 12 residues in the CDR3. V was pared by 4 bases and J by 5 bases, with 8 bases between. The CDR3 here is CASSLRMETQYF. In DNA form, the CDR3 reads TGCGCCAGCAGCCTTAGAATGGAGACCCAGTACTTC.

This clone was detected once. This chain links TRBV6-1 with TRBJ2-7; TRBD2 matches 8 bases. This CDR3 contains 16 residues. J lost 3 bases, V lost 0 bases, and 7 bases had no gene match. Germline assignment: CDR1 MNHNS and CDR2 SASEGT. In DNA, the CDR3 is TGTGCCAGCAGTGAAGCGATTCGGGGGGGAGGCTACGAGCAGTACTTC. Residues: CASSEAIRGGGYEQYF.

This rearrangement joins TRBV2 to TRBJ2-3; 8 bases line up with TRBD2. Germline V gene data show CDR1 as SNHLY and CDR2 as FYNNEI. The V and J ends lost 2 bases and 3 bases, in that order; junction bases with no gene match: 7. This CDR3 comprises 16 residues. The DNA of the CDR3 is TGTGCCAGCAGTGAAAGGTGGCGGGAGGTAACAGATACGCAGTATTTT. It is translated as CASSERWREVTDTQYF.

The rearrangement uses TRBV15 and TRBJ2-5, with 8 bases identical to TRBD1. The ends lost 0 bases at V and 5 bases at J; junction bases unmatched: 11. Germline CDR1 LNHNV, CDR2 YYDKDF (reference sequence). This CDR3 spans 17 amino acids. The CDR3 here is CATSRDLWYAGGETQYF. In DNA form, the CDR3 reads TGTGCCACCAGCAGAGATCTCTGGTACGCAGGGGGCGAGACCCAGTACTTC.

The chain employs TRBV5-4 and TRBJ2-1; D gene uncertain. Germline CDR1 SGHNT, CDR2 YYREEE (reference sequence). Trimming took 1 base from V and 11 from J, leaving 7 bases between them. CDR3 length: 11 residues. DNA for the CDR3: TGTGCCAGCAGCTTGTTGGCTAAGCAGTTCTTC. Its translation: CASSLLAKQFF.

The rearrangement uses TRBV14 and TRBJ1-2; D gene uncertain. The CDR3 covers 13 residues. Germline CDR1 SGHDN, CDR2 FVKESK. Trimming left V 5 bases short and J 2 bases short, with 9 bases between. CDR3 protein: CASSLQQNYGYTF. CDR3 nucleotide sequence: TGTGCCAGCAGCTTACAGCAGAACTATGGCTACACCTTC. Filled out from reference TRBV14 and TRBJ1-2, the complete variable domain reads EAGVTQFPSHSVIEKGQTVTLRCDPISGHDNLYWYRRVMGKEIKFLLHFVKESKQDESGMPNNRFLAERTGGTYSTLKVQPAELEDSGVYFCASSLQQNYGYTFGSGTRLTVV.

This chain links TRBV11-2 with TRBJ2-7; TRBD1 might be the D (6 bases). CDR3 length: 13 residues. CDR1 and CDR2 (germline): SGHAT, FQNNGV. The germline V and J ends were trimmed by 0 bases and 6 bases, with 9 bases remaining between them. The chain's CDR3 is CASSLDVGAEQYF. CDR3 in DNA: TGTGCCAGCAGCTTAGACGTGGGGGCCGAGCAGTACTTC.

V usage is TRBV11-2 and J usage is TRBJ2-1; the match to TRBD2 covers 7 bases. Unmatched junction bases numbered 10, after V lost 0 bases and J lost 8 bases. The CDR3 consists of 16 residues. CDR1 and CDR2 from the germline V gene are SGHAT and FQNNGV. This chain's CDR3 is CASSLDQVAGGHEQFF. The CDR3 DNA is TGTGCCAGCAGCTTAGATCAGGTAGCGGGTGGCCATGAGCAGTTCTTC.

CDR3 bases: TGTGCCAGCAAGGTGGGCGGGAGGCAAGAGACCCAGTACTTC. Translating it yields CASKVGGRQETQYF. The chain couples TRBV27 to TRBJ2-5; 8 positions agree with TRBD2. The CDR3 sequence is 14 residues long. Germline assignment: CDR1 MNHEY and CDR2 SMNVEV (reference sequence). The J segment lost 2 bases and the V segment lost 7 bases, leaving 6 bases of the junction unmatched.

In its sample, this clone was seen a few times. V usage is TRBV9 and J usage is TRBJ1-1, with D hard to call. The CDR3 loop spans 14 amino acids. CDR1 SGDLS and CDR2 YYNGEE come from the germline V gene. Trimming removed 4 bases from V and 7 bases from J, with 17 bases in between. The CDR3: CASSPTDTPVEAFF. CDR3 nucleotides: TGTGCCAGCAGCCCCACCGACACGCCCGTTGAAGCTTTCTTT.

The chain uses TRBV2 and TRBJ1-2; 7 nucleotides line up with TRBD1. CDR1 and CDR2 (germline): SNHLY, FYNNEI. The CDR3 is made up of 17 amino acids. Losses at the gene ends were 2 bases for V and 0 bases for J; bases not matched to a gene: 9. CDR3 amino acids: CASSERRTGDANYGYTF. The DNA of the CDR3 is TGTGCCAGCAGTGAACGAAGGACAGGAGACGCTAACTATGGCTACACCTTC. The full variable domain, completed using reference TRBV2 and TRBJ1-2, is EPEVTQTPSHQVTQMGQEVILRCVPISNHLYFYWYRQILGQKVEFLVSFYNNEISEKSEIFDDQFSVERPDGSNFTLKIRSTKLEDSAMYFCASSERRTGDANYGYTFGSGTRLTVV.

This clone was observed a few times. The chain uses TRBV6-1 and TRBJ2-5; TRBD1 agrees at 8 bases. This CDR3 comprises 14 residues. Germline trimming cut 6 bases from V and 4 bases from J; bases unmatched to any gene: 7. Germline V gives CDR1 MNHNS, CDR2 SASEGT. Here the CDR3 DNA reads TGTGCCAGCAGAGACAGGGGAATGTTAGAGACCCAGTACTTC. This gives the protein CASRDRGMLETQYF.

This clone was seen only once. The rearrangement links TRBV5-6 to TRBJ2-1, with D possibly being TRBD1 or TRBD2 (5 bases each). The CDR3 totals 14 residues. V gave up 4 bases and J gave up 2 bases, with 10 bases separating them. Germline V gives CDR1 SGHDT, CDR2 YYEEEE. The CDR3 sequence: CASSTGTTYNEQFF. CDR3 nucleotide sequence: TGTGCCAGCAGCACCGGGACCACCTACAATGAGCAGTTCTTC.

This clone has only one observation. The V call is TRBV28, the J call TRBJ2-1, with 7 bases that match TRBD2. J gave up 0 bases and V 6 bases, and 8 bases lay outside the gene matches. The CDR3 has 16 residues. Germline CDR1 is MDHEN and CDR2 is SYDVKM. The CDR3 here is CASSPLAESSYNEQFF. CDR3 sequence (DNA): TGTGCCAGCAGCCCCCTAGCGGAAAGCTCCTACAATGAGCAGTTCTTC.

The chain is built from TRBV27 and TRBJ1-4; 10 nucleotides agree with TRBD1. The germline CDR1 and CDR2 sequences are MNHEY and SMNVEV (reference sequence). The CDR3 spans 15 residues. The V gene end was trimmed by 6 bases and the J gene end by 7 bases; junction bases not matched to a gene: 8. The CDR3 coding sequence is TGTGCCAGCAGCCCGCAGACAGGGGGCCTTGAAAAACTGTTTTTT. It specifies CASSPQTGGLEKLFF.

This clone was observed once. The chain uses TRBV27 and TRBJ2-1; D may correspond to TRBD1 or TRBD2 (5 bases each). The CDR3 sequence is 18 residues long. The ends were cut back, 3 bases at V and 4 bases at J, with 22 bases in the middle. In germline, CDR1 is MNHEY, CDR2 SMNVEV (reference sequence). CDR3 sequence (DNA): TGTGCCAGCAGTTTCTATGGGGGTGAGTGGGAGTGGTACAATGAGCAGTTCTTC. Translation gives CASSFYGGEWEWYNEQFF.